The rows below give T cell receptor beta chains drawn from one sample of a study of blood T cell repertoires in COVID-19. TCRdb keeps only in-frame clones here, not all; method: immunoSEQ multiplex PCR. The table records hundreds of thousands of clones, around 85% of them present only once. Sequences were obtained from PBMCs or T cells enriched from blood (not recorded which). The origin of the receptors is a woman aged 25-40 years who had been exposed to COVID-19. The CDR3 runs from the conserved cysteine through the conserved F or W. Fields, in order: J gene, V gene, D gene, clone size, CDR3 protein, CDR3 DNA. D genes are given only for firm matches. The listing skips clone size in some rows; elsewhere it reads once, few, many or a size class.

TRBJ1-6 TRBV11-2 NA NA CASSLDRVIDSPLHF TGTGCCAGCAGCTTAGACAGGGTGATCGATTCACCCCTCCACTTT
TRBJ1-1 TRBV12-3/TRBV12-4 NA NA CASTLSYTEAFF TGTGCCAGCACCTTGAGTTACACTGAAGCTTTCTTT
TRBJ2-1 TRBV4-3 TRBD2 NA CASSQDDGGAREQFF TGCGCCAGCAGCCAAGACGACGGGGGGGCTAGGGAGCAGTTCTTC
TRBJ1-4 TRBV5-1 NA NA CASSLTGLNEKLFF TGCGCCAGCAGCTTGACGGGTTTAAATGAAAAACTGTTTTTT
TRBJ1-2 TRBV5-8 NA NA CASSLAGEGYGYTF TGTGCCAGCAGCTTGGCTGGGGAGGGCTATGGCTACACCTTC
TRBJ1-2 TRBV19 TRBD1 NA CASRNIQGVYGYTF TGTGCCAGCCGCAATATACAGGGGGTATATGGCTACACCTTC
TRBJ1-1 TRBV11-2 NA NA CASSSRYEAFF TGTGCCAGCAGCTCTAGGTACGAAGCTTTCTTT
TRBJ1-1 TRBV27 NA NA CASSTQRVNTEAFF TGTGCCAGCAGTACACAGAGGGTGAACACTGAAGCTTTCTTT
TRBJ1-5 TRBV27 TRBD1 few CASSPGTGRPNQPQHF TGTGCCAGCAGTCCCGGGACAGGGCGGCCCAATCAGCCCCAGCATTTT
TRBJ1-4 TRBV30 NA NA CAWSVRGMGEKLFF TGTGCCTGGAGTGTCCGGGGTATGGGAGAAAAACTGTTTTTT
TRBJ1-6 TRBV29-1 NA NA CSVTRGVDSPLHF TGCAGCGTCACCAGGGGAGTGGATTCACCCCTCCACTTT
TRBJ2-6 TRBV11-2 NA NA CASSLDLPRKETGANVLTF TGTGCCAGCAGCTTAGATCTGCCCAGGAAGGAAACTGGGGCCAACGTCCTGACTTTC
TRBJ1-1 TRBV7-9 TRBD1 once CASSLTGMNTEAFF TGTGCCAGCAGCTTGACAGGGATGAACACTGAAGCTTTCTTT
TRBJ2-7 TRBV6-2/TRBV6-3 NA NA CASSSGGSGEQYF TGTGCCAGCAGTTCCGGGGGATCGGGGGAGCAGTACTTC
TRBJ1-3 TRBV4-3 NA NA CASSQDVRGLAPSSGNTIYF TGCGCCAGCAGCCAAGACGTCCGGGGACTAGCTCCGAGCTCTGGAAACACCATATATTTT
TRBJ2-1 TRBV7-9 TRBD1 NA CASSLTGGVANEQFF TGTGCCAGCAGCTTGACAGGGGGCGTCGCCAATGAGCAGTTCTTC
TRBJ2-5 TRBV9 TRBD2 NA CASSGSLAGSAPETQYF TGTGCCAGCAGCGGAAGCTTAGCGGGATCTGCCCCAGAGACCCAGTACTTC
TRBJ2-2 TRBV11-1 NA NA CASSLDSSGELFF TGTGCCAGCAGCTTAGACTCCTCCGGGGAGCTGTTTTTT
TRBJ2-3 TRBV28 NA NA CASSTSLHSTPLPQYF TGTGCCAGCAGCACTAGCCTTCATTCAACTCCCTTACCGCAGTATTTT
TRBJ1-1 TRBV7-9 NA NA CASSLGQGIHTEAFF TGTGCCAGCAGCTTAGGGCAGGGGATACACACTGAAGCTTTCTTT
TRBJ2-3 TRBV6-5 NA NA CASSYKADTDTQYF TGTGCCAGCAGTTACAAAGCGGACACAGATACGCAGTATTTT
TRBJ1-1 TRBV19 TRBD1 NA CASRRRQGALSFTEAFF TGTGCCAGTAGAAGAAGACAGGGGGCGCTTAGTTTCACTGAAGCTTTCTTT
TRBJ2-3 TRBV3-1/TRBV3-2 TRBD1 NA CASSQESGQGCTDTQYF TGTGCCAGCAGCCAAGAGTCGGGACAGGGCTGCACAGATACGCAGTATTTT
TRBJ2-2 TRBV9 NA NA CASSVGRTGVEELFF TGTGCCAGCAGCGTAGGCAGAACCGGGGTCGAGGAGCTGTTTTTT
TRBJ2-3 TRBV5-4 TRBD1 NA CAEQTGPKMDTQYF TGTGCCGAACAGACAGGGCCAAAAATGGATACGCAGTATTTT
TRBJ2-2 TRBV3-1/TRBV3-2 NA once CASSQPATGSGELFF TGTGCCAGCAGCCAACCCGCCACAGGTTCCGGGGAGCTGTTTTTT
TRBJ2-3 TRBV10-3 TRBD2 NA CAISDKLAGGGSTDTQYF TGTGCCATCAGTGATAAACTAGCGGGCGGAGGTAGCACAGATACGCAGTATTTT
TRBJ1-1 TRBV2 TRBD1 NA CASSEAGNRGGNEAFF TGTGCCAGCAGTGAAGCGGGGAACAGGGGGGGGAATGAAGCTTTCTTT